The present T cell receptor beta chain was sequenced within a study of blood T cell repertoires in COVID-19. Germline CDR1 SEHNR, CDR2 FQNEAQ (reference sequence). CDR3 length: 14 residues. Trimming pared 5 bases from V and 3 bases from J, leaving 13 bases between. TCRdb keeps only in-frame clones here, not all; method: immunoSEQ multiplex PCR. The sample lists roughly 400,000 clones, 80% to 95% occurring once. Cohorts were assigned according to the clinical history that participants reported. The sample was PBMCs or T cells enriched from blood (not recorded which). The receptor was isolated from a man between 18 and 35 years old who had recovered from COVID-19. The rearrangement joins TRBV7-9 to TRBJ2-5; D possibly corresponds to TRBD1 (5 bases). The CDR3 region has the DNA TGTGCCAGCAGCCCCACCAGGACAAAAGAGACCCAGTACTTC. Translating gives CASSPTRTKETQYF.